This TCR beta chain appears in the sequencing data of a study of cytomegalovirus exposure and HLA in healthy donors. Study results and caveats: The study labeled 164 TCR beta chains cytomegalovirus-associated. According to reports, the classifier identified cytomegalovirus status with high specificity and sensitivity. The tendency of first-cohort TCR clusters to co-occur in the 120 or so validation repertoires was identified by a subsequent analysis. Researchers reported that a few CMV-associated chains were confirmed in vitro as CMV antigen-specific.

Regarding this clone: Its antigen is still unknown.

The assay was immunoSEQ multiplex PCR, and TCRdb's table has in-frame clones only and misses some. Of roughly 58,000 clones in the sample, 80% to 95% were seen once. Germline assignment: CDR1 SGHTA and CDR2 FQGNSA. This CDR3 contains 15 residues. V was clipped by 5 bases and J by 3 bases; unmatched bases: 6. Sequenced: PBMCs. The rearrangement joins TRBV7-2 to TRBJ2-7, with TRBD1 matching 11 bases. This TCR derives from a man between 18 and 29 years old in good health and CMV-seronegative. The CDR3 DNA sequence: TGTGCCAGCAGCCGGGGGGGGACAGGGGGCTACGAGCAGTACTTC. Translated: CASSRGGTGGYEQYF.